This entry lists 2 T cell receptor beta chains sequenced from one sample in a study of T cell repertoires in cytomegalovirus infection. Antigens of these TCRs are unknown. TCRdb used MiXCR to reprocess the reads, holding one entry per CDR3 protein. The sample lists some 940,000 distinct CDR3 sequences; about a third were seen once. The sample was cultured CD8+ T cells from PBMCs, taken from culture after CMV antigen stimulation. The origin of the receptors is a human donor in good health (CMV status not recorded). Some clones in this sample may be carry-over from other donors' samples.

This clonotype was observed a handful of times. The rearrangement joins TRBV18 to TRBJ2-3; D remains ambiguous. V shed 0 bases and J shed 4 bases, with 5 bases lying between them. Germline values: CDR1 KGHSH, CDR2 LQKENI. This CDR3 has 13 amino acids. This chain's CDR3 is CASSPPSPDTQYF. CDR3 DNA: TGTGCCAGCTCACCACCTAGCCCAGATACGCAGTATTTT.

This clonotype turned up a few times. The chain links TRBV4-3 to TRBJ1-2, with a tentative D call TRBD1 (6 bases). The length of the CDR3 is 17 residues. Germline V gene data show CDR1 as LGHNA and CDR2 as YSLEER. The V and J ends lost 5 bases and 8 bases respectively, with 27 bases between them. The CDR3 DNA reads as TGCGCCAGCAGCTATTCGGCACACGAACAGGGAACGGGCGGCTACACCTTC. Protein product: CASSYSAHEQGTGGYTF.